Below are 15 T cell receptor beta chains sequenced from a single sample in a study of regulatory T cells in long-lasting Graves disease. Combining iRepertoire HTBI primers with Arm-PCR of CDR3 regions, the authors built TCR beta libraries. MiXCR, applied by TCRdb to the multiplex PCR reads, yields one record per CDR3 protein. The data show 650,000 to 700,000 distinct CDR3 sequences, with around 30% seen just once and 42% held by the top ten. The time point: persistent/refractory GD, antithyroid drugs over 5 years with positive TRAb. The TCR library was made from RNA that had been extracted from PBMCs in TRIzol. This specimen was peripheral blood mononuclear cells (PBMCs), taken when the disease was refractory, from a patient treated with antithyroid drugs. The origin of the receptors is a female donor with Graves disease.

CDR3 amino acids: CASSLYYFYEQYF. CDR3 DNA sequence: TGTGCCAGCAGCTTATACTACTTCTACGAGCAGTACTTC. V and J are TRBV7-2 and TRBJ2-7; no reliable D call. The CDR3 loop spans 13 amino acids. Germline-derived CDR1 and CDR2 are SGHTA and FQGNSA. Trimming took off 2 bases at V and 3 bases at J, with 8 bases between the two ends.

There are many counts of this clonotype. This chain uses TRBV2 with TRBJ1-1; a possible D gene is TRBD1 (6 bases). V lost 7 bases, J lost 5 bases, and 17 bases lay in between. CDR1 is SNHLY, CDR2 FYNNEI, per germline. This CDR3 is 14 amino acids long. The CDR3 DNA follows: TGTGCCAGCAATCTAGTGGGCCAGGGGACTGAAGCTTTCTTT. Its translation is CASNLVGQGTEAFF.

The J gene is TRBJ1-1, the V gene TRBV6-1; a possible D gene is TRBD1 (5 bases). The CDR3 sequence is 14 residues long. Germline CDR1 MNHNS, CDR2 SASEGT. Trimming took 8 bases from V and 0 from J, leaving 13 bases between them. CDR3 sequence reads: CASGQQVMNTEAFF. In nucleotides, the CDR3 is TGTGCCAGCGGTCAACAGGTGATGAACACTGAAGCTTTCTTT.

This clonotype was seen a handful of times. The chain carries TRBV11-2 and TRBJ2-7; TRBD2 matches 10 bases. The ends lost 5 bases at V and 7 bases at J; junction bases unmatched: 14. CDR1 SGHAT and CDR2 FQNNGV come from the germline V gene. The CDR3 length is 16 residues. CDR3 protein: CASSRTSGSPGREQYF. CDR3 DNA: TGTGCCAGCAGCCGGACTAGCGGTAGCCCCGGCAGAGAGCAGTACTTC.

The gene calls are TRBV12-3 or TRBV12-4 and TRBJ1-5; D is uncertain. The CDR3 totals 15 residues. The V gene lost 0 bases and the J gene lost 3 bases, with 9 bases spanning the gap. The DNA of the CDR3 is TGTGCCAGCAGTTTAGCGGGTCGACCCAATCAGCCCCAGCATTTT. Its protein product is CASSLAGRPNQPQHF.

This clonotype was detected only a few times. The V and J genes are TRBV3-1 and TRBJ2-7, with 12 bases fitting TRBD2. The CDR3 contains 16 residues. The germline V gene encodes CDR1 LGHDT and CDR2 YNNKEL (reference sequence). Trimming took 4 bases from V and 6 from J; bases not matched to a gene: 10. The CDR3: CASSPGTSGYFPEQYF. As DNA, the CDR3 is TGTGCCAGCAGCCCCGGGACTAGCGGGTACTTCCCCGAGCAGTACTTC.

This sequence joins TRBV9 and TRBJ2-4; D gene uncertain. In germline, CDR1 is SGDLS, CDR2 YYNGEE. CDR3 size: 15 residues. The V and J ends lost 3 bases and 0 bases respectively, with 10 bases between them. The CDR3 region has the DNA TGTGCCAGCAGCGCGACTGTGCTAGCCAAAAACATTCAGTACTTC. This encodes CASSATVLAKNIQYF.

This clonotype was seen more than once but under ten times. This sequence joins TRBV27 and TRBJ2-6, with TRBD1 as a possible D gene (5 bases). The germline V gene encodes CDR1 MNHEY and CDR2 SMNVEV (reference sequence). V lost 5 bases, J lost 0 bases, and 14 bases lay in between. This CDR3 has 17 amino acids. The CDR3: CASSPRQGLSGANVLTF. CDR3 DNA sequence: TGTGCCAGCAGTCCTCGTCAGGGCCTCTCTGGGGCCAACGTCCTGACTTTC.

This clonotype turned up a few times. The V and J genes are TRBV27 and TRBJ2-5; 7 bases map to TRBD2. The junction had 14 bases not matched to a gene; V was cut back by 6 bases and J by 7 bases. There are 15 residues in the CDR3. In germline, CDR1 is MNHEY, CDR2 SMNVEV (reference sequence). The CDR3 loop is CASSFTWTPGGTQYF. The CDR3 coding sequence is TGTGCCAGCAGCTTCACCTGGACCCCGGGAGGGACCCAGTACTTC.

This clonotype came up many times. This sequence joins TRBV20-1 and TRBJ1-2; 9 nucleotides line up with TRBD1. V shed 5 bases and J 3 bases; nucleotides not matched to a gene: 7. In germline, CDR1 is DFQATT, CDR2 SNEGSKA (reference sequence). There are 14 residues in the CDR3. The CDR3 sequence: CSAVRDREDYGYTF. CDR3 nucleotides: TGCAGTGCTGTCCGGGACAGGGAGGACTATGGCTACACCTTC.

This clonotype is a singleton in its sample. The CDR3 loop reads CSARDHRQSKDGQYF. CDR3 DNA sequence: TGCAGTGCTAGAGATCATCGGCAGAGTAAAGATGGCCAGTACTTC. The chain is built from TRBV20-1 and TRBJ2-5; D unresolved. Germline lookup yields CDR1 DFQATT and CDR2 SNEGSKA (reference sequence). V was trimmed by 0 bases and J by 10 bases, leaving 21 bases between them. This CDR3 contains 15 residues.

The chain combines TRBV28 with TRBJ1-2; the match to TRBD1 covers 9 bases. The CDR3 runs to 16 residues. CDR1 MDHEN and CDR2 SYDVKM come from the germline V gene. J gave up 3 bases and V 6 bases, and 11 bases lay outside the gene matches. CDR3 region: CASSVGTGGMDYGYTF. CDR3 nucleotides: TGTGCCAGCAGCGTTGGAACAGGGGGCATGGACTATGGCTACACCTTC.

About this clonotype itself: A much bigger clone sits one base away, suggesting this may be a read error. The genes are TRBV7-2 and TRBJ1-2; possibly TRBD1 for D (6 bases). The CDR3 runs to 12 residues. Germline-derived CDR1 and CDR2 are SGHTA and FQGNSA. Deletions cut 5 bases from V and 4 bases from J, with 8 bases between. CDR3 in amino acids: CASSADSYGYTF. The DNA for the CDR3 is TGTGCCAGCAGCGCGGACAGCTATGGCTACACCTTC.

This clonotype was counted a few times. The chain joins TRBV6-1 to TRBJ1-1, with 9 bases fitting TRBD1. V shed 4 bases, J shed 1 base, and the junction held 7 bases outside the gene matches. Germline V gene sequence: CDR1 MNHNS, CDR2 SASEGT. The CDR3 has 16 residues. CDR3 nucleotides: TGTGCCAGCAGTGGATTACAGGGGGCTGGGAACACTGAAGCTTTCTTT. Protein product: CASSGLQGAGNTEAFF.

As concerns this clonotype: A much larger clone is a single base away; this may be a read error. The chain uses TRBV12-3 or TRBV12-4 and TRBJ1-1, with 7 bases lining up with TRBD1. This CDR3 comprises 14 residues. The J segment lost 6 bases and the V segment lost 4 bases, leaving 8 bases of the junction unmatched. CDR3 nucleotide sequence: TGTGCCAGCAGTTCGGGACAGTACAACGCTGAAGCTTTCTTT. It codes for CASSSGQYNAEAFF.